This TCR beta chain is drawn from a study of Ad26.COV2.S vaccination and SARS-CoV-2 variants (TCRdb year 2021). For the study in its entirety: Vaccine-arm donors came from COV1001, a multicentre, randomized, double-blind, placebo-controlled phase I-IIa trial of Ad26.COV2.S in healthy adults. Ad26.COV2.S was administered intramuscularly at 5 x 10^10 or 1 x 10^11 viral particles, either as a single shot or as two shots given 56 days apart. TCRbeta repertoire sequencing was used to assess the specificity and breadth of SARS-CoV-2-reactive T cell receptors after Ad26.COV2.S vaccination. A total of 32 samples were included in the TCR-sequenced set, comprising some 20 Ad26.COV2.S vaccine recipients, 5 placebo recipients and 8 SARS-CoV-2 convalescent individuals. Trial participants were randomized into five groups of five: low-dose or high-dose Ad26.COV2.S given once or twice, or placebo on both occasions. Investigators remained blinded to trial group allocation during experiments and outcome assessment. What the study reported, not specific to this receptor: Ad26.COV2.S recipients had higher spike-specific TCR breadth than placebo recipients (P = 0.0014). According to the authors, total T cell responses may have been underestimated by the TCR breadth and depth analyses. Comparable non-spike TCR breadth was observed between vaccine and placebo recipients, consistent with only spike being contained in the vaccine. After vaccination, substantial breadth of spike-specific CD8+ and CD4+ T cell responses was reported. The study lacked the statistical power to compare responses across vaccine doses or regimens.

As concerns this clone: It has no known antigen specificity. Base qualities are not provided; no much larger clone lies one nucleotide away.

The sample's treatment or condition label, in plain terms: around 19 received Ad26.COV2.S at low or high dose, single or two shots; roughly 5 received placebo; per-sample allocation not given. For vaccine and placebo recipients, repertoires were sequenced using samples collected on day 63 after the first injection. Cohort 1b enrolled 25 or so adults aged 18-55 years at a single site in Boston, USA, between 29 July and 7 August 2020. Ad26.COV2.S was a replication-incompetent adenovirus type 26 vector expressing a prefusion-stabilized SARS-CoV-2 spike protein from the original Wuhan strain. The CDR3 holds 12 amino acids from the cysteine to the phenylalanine. Only the CDR3 part of the read is kept: 36 bases, read in frame from the first base. V sheds 5 bases and J sheds 8 bases, leaving 12 bases between their ends. The immunoSEQ Assay was used to sequence TCRbeta CDR3 regions. After extraction, genomic DNA underwent amplification by bias-controlled multiplex PCR, followed by high-throughput sequencing. In the source study's methods: To quantify the absolute abundance of each unique TCRbeta CDR3 region, sequences were collapsed and filtered. T cell fraction was estimated by normalization of TCRbeta template counts to usable DNA, with usable DNA being measured through amplification of reference genes present in all nucleated cells. Repertoire TCRs were annotated as SARS-CoV-2-specific by exact matching of V gene, CDR3 amino acid sequence and J gene to a known reactive TCR set. The reference SARS-CoV-2 TCR set was obtained from MIRA and was filtered for enrichment in COVID-19-positive ImmuneCODE repertoires, whereby public or cross-reactive TCRs were removed. Using the MIRA antigens, annotated TCRs were further analysed by specific ORF or by position within an ORF. Breadth was defined as annotated unique rearrangements over total unique productive rearrangements; depth was the summed frequency of those rearrangements. TCR breadth was compared between groups using two-sided Wilcoxon rank-sum tests. TCRdb re-hosts the immuneACCESS table, in-frame sequences only. Its copies lack some clones; in the studies checked, an unresolved V gene accounts for under half of them, and the cause for the rest is not known. V, J and clone size are taken as reported in that table, and D and trimming were inferred from the DNA itself. This sample is represented by some 240,000 clones; roughly 85% of them were singletons. 2.9% of the sample belongs to the ten largest clones.

The chain was built from TRBV12-3 or TRBV12-4 and TRBJ1-2; the D gene cannot be resolved reliably. The receptor's source is a person between 18 and 65 years old who received the Ad26.COV2.S COVID-19 vaccine or a placebo. The specimen was peripheral blood, collected in a trial of Ad26.COV2.S vaccine versus placebo. The DNA sequence is given as TGTGCCAGCAGTCATTTTAGAGGGGGCTACACCTTC. Its product reads: CASSHFRGGYTF.